The next 5 T cell receptor beta chains were all read from a single sample in a study. Tregs were sorted as CD4+CD25+CD127-/low cells. TCRdb passed the 5' RACE reads through MiXCR, listing each CDR3 protein once. The sample lists roughly 5,000 distinct CDR3 sequences, more than 60% occurring once. Sequencing was done on a sample of Tregs sorted from blood. These TCRs come from a female donor with breast cancer.

V gene TRBV12-3 or TRBV12-4 combines with J gene TRBJ2-2; no clear D gene. The CDR3 is 15 amino acids. The V end lost 1 base, the J end lost 2 bases, and 8 bases lay between the germline ends. CDR3 in DNA: TGTGCCAGCAGTTTAGATCCCAAAAACACCGGGGAGCTGTTTTTT. Amino acid sequence: CASSLDPKNTGELFF.

In regard to this clonotype: A read error may account for a junction end that differs from germline. The genes are TRBV7-7 and TRBJ1-1; TRBD1 matches at 7 bases. This CDR3 has 15 residues. Germline CDR1 reads SSHAT; CDR2 reads FNYEAQ (reference sequence). The CDR3 protein is CASSAYPTGEGKAFF. The CDR3 DNA is TGTGCTAGCAGCGCATACCCTACAGGGGAGGGCAAAGCTTTCTTT.

The J gene is TRBJ2-7, the V gene TRBV6-5; TRBD1 aligns across 10 bases. Trimming at V came to 5 bases and at J to 3 bases, leaving 4 bases not matched to a gene. There are 14 residues in the CDR3. Germline CDR1 MNHEY, CDR2 SVGAGI. CDR3 amino acids: CASSTGTGVYEQYF. Written as DNA, the CDR3 is TGTGCCAGCAGTACGGGGACAGGGGTCTACGAGCAGTACTTC.

The V call is TRBV7-6, the J call TRBJ1-1, with D perhaps matching TRBD1 (6 bases). The V end lost 2 bases, the J end lost 3 bases, and 13 bases lay between the germline ends. The CDR3 is 15 residues long. Germline loops: CDR1 SGHVS, CDR2 FNYEAQ. Here the CDR3 reads CASSLLQGEDTEAFF. In nucleotides, the CDR3 is TGTGCCAGCAGCTTATTACAGGGTGAGGACACTGAAGCTTTCTTT.

The V call is TRBV15, the J call TRBJ2-5, with 7 bases aligning to TRBD2. Trimming took 0 bases from V and 0 from J; bases not matched to a gene: 1. The germline V gene encodes CDR1 LNHNV and CDR2 YYDKDF (reference sequence). The CDR3 runs 15 residues. The CDR3 loop is CATSRDRGDQETQYF. The CDR3 region has the DNA TGTGCCACCAGCAGAGATCGGGGGGACCAAGAGACCCAGTACTTC.